This T cell receptor beta chain emerged from a study of monozygotic twins with cystic fibrosis (dated by TCRdb to the early 2020s). About the full investigation: Barcoded libraries were prepared with about 14 PCR cycles from approximately 2.8 micrograms of fragmented DNA. TCR beta repertoires were compared within and between 16 monozygotic twin pairs with cystic fibrosis so that genetic influence on V and J gene usage could be assessed. Ten female and six male twin pairs, aged roughly 2.0 to 40 years (median about 9.4 years) and mostly children and adolescents, were included in the cohort. Twins were ranked among over a thousand cohort participants for weight-for-height and FEVPerc (FEV1 disease centile) on the day of blood sampling. Data for three of the twin pairs had previously been reported in another context.

CDR1 and CDR2 (MNHNS, SASEGT) derive from the germline V gene. V loses 3 bases at its end and J loses 1 base; junction bases beyond the gene matches: 5. The CDR3 measures 16 amino acids from cysteine to phenylalanine. Left in the record is the CDR3 DNA by itself, 48 bases read in frame from the first base. Points on this clone: No cognate antigen has been identified for it. It has no much larger one-base neighbor in the sample; base qualities were not kept.

Following the manufacturer's instructions, TCR beta CDR3 regions were amplified by multiplex PCR with the immunoSEQ immune profiling system. Sequencing was performed on an Illumina NextSeq system. The published analysis was carried out like this. Sequence data were processed on the immunoSEQ Analyzer platform, and clonality was computed as the square root of Simpson's index of productive rearrangements. Similarity in V and J usage was measured by Jensen-Shannon distance, and OLGA was used to compute CDR3 generation probabilities. Shared CDR3 sequences were searched against the immuneACCESS database (August 2020) and VDJdb (December 2020). TCRdb provides this immuneACCESS table in a form limited to in-frame rearrangements. Some clones are lacking; in checked studies, under half of them reflect an unresolved V gene, and why the rest are absent is not known. From that table come the V and J calls and clone size; the DNA was used to work out D and trimming. Across this sample there are 30,000 to 35,000 clones, with 66% seen only once. Of the sample, around 0.78% falls within the top ten clones.

General findings and caveats noted by the study authors: Simpson clonality was generally low (median around 0.01), suggesting a naive-dominated repertoire, with higher clonality in the most severely affected patients. Sharing of nucleotide-identical clonotypes was significantly greater within monozygotic CF twin pairs than between unrelated CF individuals (P = 0.000026, Mann-Whitney). The greatest similarity to the co-twin was observed for V gene usage in 13 of 16 pairs and for J usage in 8 of 16 pairs, which suggested genetic constraints. The cohort was small, and no association was found between shared CDR3 numbers and age, concordance or disease severity.

The twin pairs came from the European Cystic Fibrosis Twin and Sibling Study Cohort, which recruited patients from 150 or so CF clinics across 14 European countries. Zygosity and CFTR genotype were verified in-house, and zygosity was tested by multiplex PCR of nine short tandem repeat loci. Peripheral blood was sampled from each twin, with clinical parameters recorded on the day of blood sampling. Phenol/chloroform extraction was used to isolate genomic DNA from peripheral blood cells, and the DNA was then kept in TE buffer at 4 degrees C. The material sequenced was blood. This clonotype was sampled from a girl aged 5 to 17 with cystic fibrosis. The receptor chain draws on TRBV6-1 and TRBJ2-3, with 9 bases aligning to TRBD2. In nucleotides, the sequence is TGTGCCAGCAGTGACCCAGCGGGAGGCGGCACAGATACGCAGTATTTT. The translation is CASSDPAGGGTDTQYF.